One sample yielded the 27 T cell receptor beta chains listed below, sequenced in a study of T cells in Graves' hyperthyroidism and ophthalmopathy. Amplification yielded TCR beta CDR3 regions, with RNA transcripts as the source. HTBI primers were employed in a first-round RT-PCR of the TCR CDR3. TCRdb re-called the multiplex PCR reads with MiXCR, one entry per CDR3 protein. Among approximately 620,000 distinct CDR3 sequences listed, about a sixth were seen once. Input material: blood. The source of these receptors is a woman between 40 and 50 years old with Graves' ophthalmopathy.

The chain carries TRBV5-1 and TRBJ1-3; D is unresolved. Germline values: CDR1 SGHRS, CDR2 YFSETQ. The CDR3 spans 14 residues. Trimming took 5 bases from V and 4 from J, leaving 13 bases between them. The CDR3 DNA follows: TGCGCCAGCAGGACGCAGAGTTCCGGAAACACCATATATTTT. Protein sequence: CASRTQSSGNTIYF.

The V and J genes are TRBV14 and TRBJ2-1; no clear D gene. The CDR3 consists of 13 residues. V was trimmed by 1 base and J by 5 bases, leaving 6 bases between them. Looked up from germline, CDR1 is SGHDN and CDR2 is FVKESK. CDR3 in DNA: TGTGCCAGCAGCCAAGTTCGCCACAATGAGCAGTTCTTC. Protein product: CASSQVRHNEQFF. The complete variable domain, with remaining parts taken from reference TRBV14 and TRBJ2-1, reads EAGVTQFPSHSVIEKGQTVTLRCDPISGHDNLYWYRRVMGKEIKFLLHFVKESKQDESGMPNNRFLAERTGGTYSTLKVQPAELEDSGVYFCASSQVRHNEQFFGPGTRLTVL.

Comments on this clonotype: With a much larger clone just one base away, this may be a read error. The gene calls are TRBV2 and TRBJ2-5, with D maybe TRBD1 (6 bases). Germline V gene sequence: CDR1 SNHLY, CDR2 FYNNEI. The CDR3 covers 13 residues. CDR3 in DNA: TGTGCCAGCAGTGCGGGACACCAAGATACCCAGTACTTC. As protein: CASSAGHQDTQYF.

The V gene is TRBV29-1, the J gene TRBJ2-3; no reliable D call. This CDR3 spans 14 amino acids. Looked up from germline, CDR1 is SQVTM and CDR2 is ANQGSEA. V was cut by 6 bases and J by 0 bases, with 13 bases left in between. CDR3 sequence reads: CSVLALASTDTQYF. CDR3 DNA: TGCAGCGTCTTAGCTTTAGCTAGCACAGATACGCAGTATTTT.

CDR3 residues: CASSPYPSAMNTEAFF. CDR3 nucleotides: TGTGCCAGCAGTCCCTACCCCTCGGCTATGAACACTGAAGCTTTCTTT. V usage is TRBV27 and J usage is TRBJ1-1; D uncertain. Per the germline V gene, CDR1 is MNHEY and CDR2 is SMNVEV (reference sequence). The CDR3 has 16 residues. V gave up 5 bases and J gave up 0 bases, with 16 bases separating them.

CDR3 amino acids: CSASPSWQGAYNEQFF. The DNA of the CDR3 is TGCAGTGCTAGTCCATCATGGCAGGGAGCCTACAATGAGCAGTTCTTC. The gene calls are TRBV20-1 and TRBJ2-1; D assignment may be TRBD1 or TRBD2 (5 bases each). Trimming took 3 bases from V and 2 from J, leaving 17 bases between them. CDR3 size: 16 residues. Germline assignment: CDR1 DFQATT and CDR2 SNEGSKA (reference sequence).

V gene TRBV15 combines with J gene TRBJ1-1; no definite D call. CDR1 LNHNV and CDR2 YYDKDF come from the germline V gene (reference sequence). V was cut by 0 bases and J by 1 base, with 6 bases left in between. This CDR3 has 14 residues. DNA of the CDR3: TGTGCCACCAGCAGAGATAGGTGGAACACTGAAGCTTTCTTT. This sequence encodes CATSRDRWNTEAFF. Complete variable domain (other parts from reference TRBV15 and TRBJ1-1): DAMVIQNPRYQVTQFGKPVTLSCSQTLNHNVMYWYQQKSSQAPKLLFHYYDKDFNNEADTPDNFQSRRPNTSFCFLDIRSPGLGDTAMYLCATSRDRWNTEAFFGQGTRLTVV.

This clonotype was observed many times. The chain combines TRBV7-9 with TRBJ2-1; D may be TRBD2 (5 bases). V lost 5 bases to trimming and J lost 7 bases, with 24 bases between them. Germline CDR1 SEHNR, CDR2 FQNEAQ (reference sequence). The CDR3 spans 17 residues. The CDR3 protein is CASSPPRARSGRNEQFF. The CDR3 bases are TGTGCCAGCAGCCCACCCAGAGCTAGGAGCGGACGAAATGAGCAGTTCTTC.

The chain is built from TRBV29-1 and TRBJ2-7; tentatively, D is TRBD1 or TRBD2 (5 bases each). The CDR3 is made up of 16 amino acids. CDR1 and CDR2 from the germline V gene are SQVTM and ANQGSEA. Trimming took 0 bases from V and 0 from J, leaving 15 bases between them. DNA of the CDR3: TGCAGCGTTGAAGATTGGGACCCCGACGACTCCTACGAGCAGTACTTC. Protein product: CSVEDWDPDDSYEQYF.

This clonotype was picked up many times. V gene TRBV29-1 combines with J gene TRBJ2-5, with D possibly being TRBD2 (5 bases). Germline-derived CDR1 and CDR2 are SQVTM and ANQGSEA. Trimming shortened V by 7 bases and J by 1 base, and 13 bases separated the two germline ends. This CDR3 has 13 residues. The CDR3 region is CSAADGGQETQYF. CDR3 DNA sequence: TGCAGCGCGGCGGACGGAGGCCAAGAGACCCAGTACTTC.

With regard to this clonotype: This may stem from a read error, because a much larger clone lies one nucleotide away. The DNA is left out, because the CDR3 cannot be placed on it with certainty; the CDR3 is given as TCRdb lists it. The chain employs TRBV12-3 or TRBV12-4 and TRBJ2-5; the D call TRBD1 from the table was never checked on the DNA. The CDR3 spans 15 residues, counting both ends. The CDR3 loop reads CASSFGEGKGETQFF.

The genes are TRBV14 and TRBJ1-1, with TRBD1 as a possible D gene (6 bases). Looked up from germline, CDR1 is SGHDN and CDR2 is FVKESK. V lost 6 bases and J 3 bases, leaving 26 bases between the germline ends. The CDR3 spans 18 residues. In DNA, the CDR3 is TGTGCCAGCAGTAACCAAGGAAGCTGGGGGCGCGAGGACACTGAAGCTTTCTTT. The encoded protein is CASSNQGSWGREDTEAFF.

This clonotype was counted ten times or more. Its ends do not fully match the called genes, so a read error is possible. The V call is TRBV2, the J call TRBJ2-3; D uncertain. The CDR3 runs 13 residues. Germline-derived CDR1 and CDR2 are SNHLY and FYNNEI. The CDR3: CASGEVPPDTQYF. The CDR3 DNA is TGTGCCAGCGGTGAAGTCCCGCCGGATACGCAGTATTTT.

This sequence joins TRBV2 and TRBJ2-6; D is ambiguous. The CDR3 is made up of 10 amino acids. Germline V CDR1 and CDR2: SNHLY, FYNNEI. V gave up 4 bases and J gave up 15 bases, with 7 bases separating them. CDR3 amino acids: CASSGWDLTF. CDR3 DNA sequence: TGTGCCAGCAGTGGGTGGGACCTGACTTTC.

In its sample, this clonotype was seen a few times. V is TRBV29-1 and J is TRBJ2-5; D not resolved. The CDR3 is made up of 13 amino acids. Trimming removed 7 bases from V and 2 bases from J, with 14 bases in between. CDR1 is SQVTM, CDR2 ANQGSEA, per germline. CDR3: CSAGARLQETQYF. In DNA, the CDR3 is TGCAGCGCTGGCGCTCGGCTGCAAGAGACCCAGTACTTC.

This clonotype has more than one count but fewer than ten. The CDR3 nucleotides are TGTGCCAGCAGCACCTGGGAGGGGGCGACTAATGAAAAACTGTTTTTT. Its translation is CASSTWEGATNEKLFF. The chain carries TRBV5-4 and TRBJ1-4; 7 bases line up with TRBD1. The CDR3 has 16 residues. Germline CDR1 SGHNT, CDR2 YYREEE (reference sequence). Germline trimming cut 4 bases from V and 2 bases from J; bases unmatched to any gene: 8. Full variable domain (rest looked up from reference TRBV5-4 and TRBJ1-4): ETGVTQSPTHLIKTRGQQVTLRCSSQSGHNTVSWYQQALGQGPQFIFQYYREEENGRGNFPPRFSGLQFPNYSSELNVNALELDDSALYLCASSTWEGATNEKLFFGSGTQLSVL.

This clonotype was observed at least ten times. The chain links TRBV30 to TRBJ2-7; D possibly uses TRBD1 or TRBD2 (5 bases each). The length of the CDR3 is 13 residues. The V gene's germline CDR1 is GTSNPN and CDR2 SVGIG (reference sequence). CDR3 sequence reads: CALTRDRTYEQYF. The CDR3 bases are TGTGCATTGACCCGGGACCGCACCTACGAGCAGTACTTC.

This clonotype was recorded at least ten times. One end of the junction fails to match germline, which may point to a read error. The chain is built from TRBV3-1 and TRBJ1-6, with D possibly TRBD1 on 5 matching bases. This CDR3 has 14 residues. CDR1 LGHDT and CDR2 YNNKEL come from the germline V gene (reference sequence). The CDR3 DNA sequence: TGTGCCAGCAGCCAAGTGGCGCAGGGTTCAACCCTCCACTTT. Translation: CASSQVAQGSTLHF.

This clonotype came up many times. The chain has TRBV11-3 and TRBJ1-1, with D maybe TRBD1 (6 bases). The CDR3 totals 16 residues. Germline V gene data show CDR1 as SGHNT and CDR2 as YENEEA. The germline V and J ends were trimmed by 2 bases and 4 bases, with 17 bases remaining between them. CDR3 nucleotides: TGTGCCAGCAGCTTATCCGGGGGCTGGGGAGTCACTGAAGCTTTCTTT. It is translated as CASSLSGGWGVTEAFF.

This clonotype came up many times. The J gene is TRBJ2-5, the V gene TRBV7-2; D gene unclear. This CDR3 is built from 11 residues. Germline V gives CDR1 SGHTA, CDR2 FQGNSA. The V and J ends lost 6 bases and 5 bases respectively, with 7 bases between them. CDR3 in amino acids: CASSLSETQYF. Here the CDR3 DNA reads TGTGCCAGCAGTTTGTCCGAGACCCAGTACTTC.

Many counts were recorded for this clonotype. The chain joins TRBV20-1 to TRBJ2-7; D might be TRBD1 or TRBD2, each matching 5 bases. The CDR3 is made up of 15 amino acids. The V end was cut by 6 bases, the J end by 6 bases, with 24 bases between. Looked up from germline, CDR1 is DFQATT and CDR2 is SNEGSKA (reference sequence). The CDR3 bases are TGCAGTGCCCTCCTAGGGACGCCACCCGGTGTCGAGCAGTACTTC. The encoded protein is CSALLGTPPGVEQYF.

This clonotype has just a few counts. CDR3 sequence reads: CASSSLSGGTDTQYF. CDR3 coding DNA: TGTGCCAGCAGCTCCCTTAGCGGGGGCACAGATACGCAGTATTTT. The V and J genes are TRBV6-2 or TRBV6-3 and TRBJ2-3; 8 bases align to TRBD2. Germline V gives CDR1 MNHEY, CDR2 SVGEGT. The V segment lost 6 bases and the J segment 1 base; nucleotides outside the gene matches: 6. The CDR3 has 15 amino acids.

This clonotype was found many times. The chain combines TRBV10-3 with TRBJ2-7; D may correspond to TRBD1 or TRBD2 (5 bases each). Germline V gives CDR1 ENHRY, CDR2 SYGVKD. The CDR3 runs to 15 residues. The V gene lost 6 bases and the J gene lost 2 bases, with 17 bases spanning the gap. The CDR3 here is CAISTGGGGPYEQYF. DNA for the CDR3: TGTGCCATCAGCACGGGTGGTGGGGGACCCTACGAGCAGTACTTC.

The chain carries TRBV7-3 and TRBJ2-3, with 11 positions matching TRBD2. With V trimmed by 7 bases and J by 6 bases, 6 bases remained unmatched. The CDR3 is made up of 14 amino acids. The germline V gene has CDR1 SGHTA and CDR2 FQGTGA. In DNA, the CDR3 is TGTGCCAGCACCCGTAGCGGGGGGGCCGATACGCAGTATTTT. It codes for CASTRSGGADTQYF.

The chain recombines TRBV24-1 with TRBJ1-4, with D uncertain. This CDR3 contains 17 residues. Trimming shortened V by 0 bases and J by 0 bases, and 10 bases separated the two germline ends. Looked up from germline, CDR1 is KGHDR and CDR2 is SFDVKD. CDR3 sequence: CATSDLSDSATNEKLFF. In nucleotides, the CDR3 is TGTGCCACCAGTGATTTGTCGGACTCCGCAACTAATGAAAAACTGTTTTTT.

The rearrangement uses TRBV28 and TRBJ2-2; D gene uncertain. The length of the CDR3 is 17 residues. The V gene's germline CDR1 is MDHEN and CDR2 SYDVKM. V shed 3 bases and J shed 0 bases, with 14 bases lying between them. CDR3 sequence (DNA): TGTGCCAGCAGTTTCCCGCCAACAATCGCGAACACCGGGGAGCTGTTTTTT. Translated, it gives CASSFPPTIANTGELFF.

On this clonotype: A much larger clone differs from this one at a single base, so this may be a read error. This chain uses TRBV28 with TRBJ2-7; the D gene could be TRBD1 or TRBD2 (5 bases each). From germline, CDR1 is MDHEN and CDR2 SYDVKM. The CDR3 is 13 amino acids. CDR3 residues: CASLSGARNEQCF. CDR3 nucleotide sequence: TGTGCCAGTCTTTCCGGGGCGCGAAACGAGCAGTGCTTC.